This T cell receptor beta chain derives from a study of blood T cells in healthy people across ages. This clonotype was seen at least ten times. As yet, its antigen is unknown. The study, taken as a whole, reports: Considered underestimates were the diversity estimates obtained from one million T cells.

V gave up 7 bases and J gave up 7 bases; unmatched junction bases: 8. In germline, CDR1 is MNHNS, CDR2 SASEGT. This CDR3 region has 14 residues. Sample-barcoded 5' priming and a J-beta primer mix drove a second PCR of 7 to 11 cycles. One entry per CDR3 protein, called by TCRdb with MiXCR from the 5' RACE reads. Among 1.4 million to 1.5 million distinct CDR3 sequences listed, 42% were seen once. The sample was blood. This TCR was sampled from a woman younger than 30 in good health. The chain joins TRBV6-1 to TRBJ1-4; 8 bases are shared with TRBD1. The CDR3 DNA is TGTGCCAGCACGCCGGACAGGGTTAGTGAAAAACTGTTTTTT. This translates into CASTPDRVSEKLFF.